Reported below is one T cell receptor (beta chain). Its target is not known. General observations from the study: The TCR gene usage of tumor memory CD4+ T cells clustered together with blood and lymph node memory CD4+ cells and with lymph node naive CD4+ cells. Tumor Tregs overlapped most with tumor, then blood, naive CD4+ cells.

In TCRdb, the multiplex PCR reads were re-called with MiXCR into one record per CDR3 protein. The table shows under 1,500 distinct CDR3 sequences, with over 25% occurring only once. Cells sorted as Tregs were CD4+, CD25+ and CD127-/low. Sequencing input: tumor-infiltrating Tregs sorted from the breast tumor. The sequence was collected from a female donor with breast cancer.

The CDR3 protein is CASSRQGGYGYTF. The CDR3 coding sequence is TGTGCCAGCAGCCGACAGGGTGGGTATGGCTACACCTTC. V usage is TRBV12-3 or TRBV12-4 and J usage is TRBJ1-2; 7 positions match TRBD1. The junction had 6 bases not matched to a gene; V was cut back by 6 bases and J by 5 bases. The CDR3 sequence is 13 residues long.